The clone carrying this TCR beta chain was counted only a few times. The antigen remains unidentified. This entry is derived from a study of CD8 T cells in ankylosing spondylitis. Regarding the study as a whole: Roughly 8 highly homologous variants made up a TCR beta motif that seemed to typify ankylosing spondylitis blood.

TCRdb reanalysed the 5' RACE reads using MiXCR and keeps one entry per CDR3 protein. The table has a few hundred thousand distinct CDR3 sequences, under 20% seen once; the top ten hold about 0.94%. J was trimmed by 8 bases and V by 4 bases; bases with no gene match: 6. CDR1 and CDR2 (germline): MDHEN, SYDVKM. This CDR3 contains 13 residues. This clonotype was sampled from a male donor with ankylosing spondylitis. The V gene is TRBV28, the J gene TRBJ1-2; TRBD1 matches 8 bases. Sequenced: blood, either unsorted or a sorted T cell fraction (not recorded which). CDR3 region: CASSSQGAMGYTF. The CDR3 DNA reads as TGTGCCAGCAGTTCTCAGGGGGCGATGGGCTACACCTTC.